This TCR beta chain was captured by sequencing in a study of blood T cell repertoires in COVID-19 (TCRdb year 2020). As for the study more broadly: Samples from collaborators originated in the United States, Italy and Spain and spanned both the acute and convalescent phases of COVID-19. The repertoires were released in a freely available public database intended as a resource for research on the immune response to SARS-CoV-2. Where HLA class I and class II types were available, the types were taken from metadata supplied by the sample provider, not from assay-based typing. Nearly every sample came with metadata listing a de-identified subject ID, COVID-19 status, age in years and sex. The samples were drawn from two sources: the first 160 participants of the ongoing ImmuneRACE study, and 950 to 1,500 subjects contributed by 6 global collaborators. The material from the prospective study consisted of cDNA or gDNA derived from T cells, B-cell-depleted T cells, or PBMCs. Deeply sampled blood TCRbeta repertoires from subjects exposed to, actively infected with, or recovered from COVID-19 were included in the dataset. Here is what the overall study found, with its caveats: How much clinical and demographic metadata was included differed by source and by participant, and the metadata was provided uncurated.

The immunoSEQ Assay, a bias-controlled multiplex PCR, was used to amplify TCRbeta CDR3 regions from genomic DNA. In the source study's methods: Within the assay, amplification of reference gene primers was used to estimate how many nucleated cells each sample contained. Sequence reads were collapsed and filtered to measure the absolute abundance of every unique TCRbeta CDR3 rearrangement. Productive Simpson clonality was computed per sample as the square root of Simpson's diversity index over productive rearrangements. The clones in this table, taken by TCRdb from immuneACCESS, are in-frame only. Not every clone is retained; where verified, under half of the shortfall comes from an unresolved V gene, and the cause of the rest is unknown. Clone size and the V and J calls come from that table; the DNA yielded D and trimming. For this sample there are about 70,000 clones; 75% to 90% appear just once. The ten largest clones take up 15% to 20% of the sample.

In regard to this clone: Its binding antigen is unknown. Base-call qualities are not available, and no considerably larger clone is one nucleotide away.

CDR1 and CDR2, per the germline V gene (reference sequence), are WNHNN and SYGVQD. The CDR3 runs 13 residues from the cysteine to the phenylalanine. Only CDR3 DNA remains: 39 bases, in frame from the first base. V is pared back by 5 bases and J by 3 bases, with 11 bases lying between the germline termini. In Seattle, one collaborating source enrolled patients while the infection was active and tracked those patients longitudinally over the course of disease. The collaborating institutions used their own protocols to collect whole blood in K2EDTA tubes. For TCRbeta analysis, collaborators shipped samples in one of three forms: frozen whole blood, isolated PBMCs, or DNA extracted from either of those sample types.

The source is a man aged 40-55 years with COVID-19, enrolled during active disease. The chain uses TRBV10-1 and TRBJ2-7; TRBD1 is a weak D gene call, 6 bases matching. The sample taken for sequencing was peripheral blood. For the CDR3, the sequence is CASSSGHLYEQYF. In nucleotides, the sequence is TGCGCCAGCAGTTCGGGACACCTCTACGAGCAGTACTTC.